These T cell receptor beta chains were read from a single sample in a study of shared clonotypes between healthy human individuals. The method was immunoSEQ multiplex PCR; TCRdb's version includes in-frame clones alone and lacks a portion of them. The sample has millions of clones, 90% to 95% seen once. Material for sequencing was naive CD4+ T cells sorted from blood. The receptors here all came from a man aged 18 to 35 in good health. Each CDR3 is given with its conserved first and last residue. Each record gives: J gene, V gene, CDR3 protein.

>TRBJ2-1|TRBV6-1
CASSEGLAGAYNEQFF
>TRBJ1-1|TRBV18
CASSPPRRSDTEAFF
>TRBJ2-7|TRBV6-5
CASSYSPGAYEQYF
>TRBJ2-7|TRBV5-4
CASSLGIGGRSSYEQYF
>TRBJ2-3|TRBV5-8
CASSLGREPGAYTDTQYF
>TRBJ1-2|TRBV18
CASSPLGTGDYGYTF
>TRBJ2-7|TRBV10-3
CAISESIGAAEQYF
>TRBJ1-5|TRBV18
CASSPLGRGARDQPQHF
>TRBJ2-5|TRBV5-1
CASGGQETQYF
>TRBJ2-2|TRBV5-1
CASSLGMADTGELFF
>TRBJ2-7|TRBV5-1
CASSPTGGSYEQYF
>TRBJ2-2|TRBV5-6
CASSFRQTTNTGELFF
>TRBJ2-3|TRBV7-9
CASSPDRGPEDTQYF
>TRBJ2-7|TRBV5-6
CASSLGQNYEQYF
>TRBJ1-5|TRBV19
CASSSGTGRFNQPQHF
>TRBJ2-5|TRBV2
CASSGQGVGEETQYF
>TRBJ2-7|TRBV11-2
CASSPTSGSYEQYF
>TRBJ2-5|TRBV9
CASSVAGQGYQETQYF
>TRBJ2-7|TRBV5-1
CASSPLGKTSNEQYF
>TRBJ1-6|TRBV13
CASTPTANSPLHF
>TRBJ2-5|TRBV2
CASSAAGGQETQYF
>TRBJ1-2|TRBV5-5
CASSLKDSPYGYTF
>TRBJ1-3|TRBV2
CASNNWDGNTIYF
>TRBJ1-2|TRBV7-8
CASSLGGQGPYGYTF